This TCR beta chain is from a study of T-cell memory formation after mild COVID-19. Study details: TCR clusters were mostly donor specific. Findings of the study overall: Later expanders leaned CD4+, whereas clones that contracted between day 15 and 85 were balanced CD4/CD8. Shrinking CD4+ clones were chiefly CM and EM; CD8+ ones were chiefly EMRA.

TCRdb recomputed calls from the 5' RACE reads with MiXCR, one row per CDR3 protein. Of hundreds of thousands of distinct CDR3 sequences detected, 20% to 25% appear once; the ten largest clones hold approximately 8.4%. Remarks on this clonotype: What it recognizes is unknown.

This TCR was recovered from an adult woman who had mild COVID-19 (a few samples of this study predate the infection). Cell type and time point are not known. Sequencing input: PBMCs or a T cell subset sorted from them (not recorded which).

The CDR3 protein is CSALRGARTEAFF. CDR3 nucleotide sequence: TGCAGTGCTCTCAGGGGTGCGAGGACTGAAGCTTTCTTT. The V gene is TRBV20-1, the J gene TRBJ1-1, with a possible D match to TRBD1 (6 bases). The CDR3 is 13 residues long. Trimming removed 5 bases from V and 5 bases from J, with 15 bases in between. CDR1 and CDR2 (germline): DFQATT, SNEGSKA (reference sequence).